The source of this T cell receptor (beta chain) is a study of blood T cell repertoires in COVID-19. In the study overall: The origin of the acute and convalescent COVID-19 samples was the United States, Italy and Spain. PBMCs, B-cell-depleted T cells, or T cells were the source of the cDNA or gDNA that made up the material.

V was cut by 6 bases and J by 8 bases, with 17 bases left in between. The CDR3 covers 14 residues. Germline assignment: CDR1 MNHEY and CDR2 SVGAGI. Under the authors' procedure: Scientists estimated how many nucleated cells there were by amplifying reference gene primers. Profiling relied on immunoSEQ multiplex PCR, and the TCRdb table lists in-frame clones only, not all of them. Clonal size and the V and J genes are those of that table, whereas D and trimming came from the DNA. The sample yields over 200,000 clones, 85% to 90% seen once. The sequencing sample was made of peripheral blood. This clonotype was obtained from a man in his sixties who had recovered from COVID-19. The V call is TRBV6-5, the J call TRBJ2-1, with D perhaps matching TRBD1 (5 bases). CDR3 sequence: CASSRRWGVDEQFF. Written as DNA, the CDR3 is TGTGCCAGCAGCCGCAGGTGGGGCGTAGATGAGCAGTTCTTC.